This section outlines one T cell receptor beta chain sequence together with its context. TCRdb re-called the RT-PCR reads through MiXCR, storing one row per CDR3 protein. The sample shows roughly 960,000 distinct CDR3 sequences, roughly 17% of them seen only once. V was pared by 2 bases and J by 5 bases, with 18 bases between. The CDR3 is 17 amino acids. CDR1 and CDR2 (germline): MNHEY, SVGAGI. The sample comes from a study of patients and donors after allogeneic stem cell transplantation. Sample: blood, either unsorted or a sorted T cell fraction (not recorded which). The V and J genes are TRBV6-5 and TRBJ2-2, with a tentative D call TRBD2 (7 bases). This clonotype was obtained from a human donor who was either an allogeneic HSCT recipient or a stem cell or donor lymphocyte infusion donor (not recorded which). It is not recorded whose cells these are; they may come from a transplant donor. CDR3 sequence reads: CASSYEEWGGATGELFF. CDR3 coding DNA: TGTGCCAGCAGTTACGAGGAGTGGGGGGGGGCAACCGGGGAGCTGTTTTTT.